The 6 T cell receptor beta chains presented below share a single source sample, sequenced in a study of blood T cell repertoires in COVID-19. Repertoires were generated with immunoSEQ multiplex PCR, while TCRdb's copy carries only in-frame clones and drops some. The table has about 170,000 clones, more than 75% seen once. Sequencing was performed on peripheral blood. All receptors come from a man aged 18 to 29 with COVID-19, enrolled during active disease.

The chain recombines TRBV11-2 with TRBJ2-7, with D possibly matching TRBD2 (5 bases). This CDR3 comprises 16 residues. Germline V gene sequence: CDR1 SGHAT, CDR2 FQNNGV. V was trimmed by 7 bases and J by 6 bases, leaving 25 bases between them. The CDR3 nucleotides read TGTGCCAGCAACCCCTCCTGGACCGGGATCGGCGGCGAGCAGTACTTC. Its protein is CASNPSWTGIGGEQYF.

The chain couples TRBV9 to TRBJ2-2; 7 bases match TRBD2. The CDR3 is 19 amino acids. With V trimmed by 1 base and J by 2 bases, 14 bases remained unmatched. Germline V gene data show CDR1 as SGDLS and CDR2 as YYNGEE. The CDR3 reads CASSVWATRTGGNTGELFF. DNA of the CDR3: TGTGCCAGCAGCGTATGGGCGACTAGAACGGGAGGCAACACCGGGGAGCTGTTTTTT.

The rearrangement links TRBV5-8 to TRBJ1-5, with D maybe TRBD1 (5 bases). Germline V gives CDR1 SGHTS, CDR2 YDEGEE. Trimming stripped 2 bases from V and 2 bases from J, with 11 bases between. CDR3 length: 15 amino acids. The chain's CDR3 is CASSLIGGGNQPQHF. The CDR3 DNA reads TGTGCCAGCAGCTTAATCGGGGGGGGCAATCAGCCCCAGCATTTT.

V is TRBV12-3 or TRBV12-4 and J is TRBJ2-7; 9 bases map to TRBD1. V was pared by 7 bases and J by 6 bases, with 7 bases of the junction left unmatched. CDR3 length: 13 residues. The DNA for the CDR3 is TGTGCCAGCATGGGGACAGGGTTAGGCGAGCAGTACTTC. Translated, it gives CASMGTGLGEQYF.

V and J are TRBV5-4 and TRBJ1-6, with TRBD1 identical over 7 bases. CDR1 SGHNT and CDR2 YYREEE come from the germline V gene (reference sequence). Unmatched junction bases numbered 6, after V lost 9 bases and J lost 6 bases. The CDR3 covers 13 residues. The CDR3 region is CATGTESNSPLHF. The CDR3 DNA sequence: TGTGCCACCGGGACAGAGAGTAATTCACCCCTCCACTTT.

This chain connects TRBV5-1 to TRBJ1-6; TRBD1 matches at 11 bases. This CDR3 contains 19 residues. CDR1 is SGHRS and CDR2 is YFSETQ in the germline V gene. After removal of 4 bases from V and 3 bases from J, the junction contained 12 bases not matched to a gene. The CDR3 reads CASSLEAGQGAYYNSPLHF. In DNA form, the CDR3 reads TGCGCCAGCAGCCTCGAAGCCGGACAGGGGGCGTACTATAATTCACCCCTCCACTTT.